The 23 T cell receptor beta chains below all came from one sample that was sequenced in a study of shared clonotypes between healthy human individuals. Sequenced by immunoSEQ multiplex PCR; TCRdb stores in-frame clones only, minus some. Among about 2.5 million clones listed, under 95% were seen once. Sequenced sample: naive CD4+ T cells from PBMCs. Subset of the sample: CD45RA+ positively selected. The receptors stem from a man aged 18 to 30 in good health. Some clones in this sample may be carry-over from other donors' samples.

The rearrangement links TRBV27 to TRBJ2-1; maybe TRBD2 (5 bases). V lost 8 bases and J lost 4, with 15 bases in between. The germline CDR1 and CDR2 sequences are MNHEY and SMNVEV (reference sequence). The CDR3 totals 14 residues. The CDR3 region is CASSMAGTYNEQFF. The CDR3 DNA is TGTGCCAGCTCGATGGCGGGCACGTACAATGAGCAGTTCTTC.

The genes are TRBV25-1 and TRBJ2-7; perhaps TRBD1 as D (6 bases). Germline V gene lookup returns CDR1 MGHDK and CDR2 SYGVNS. This CDR3 is built from 14 residues. V was clipped by 6 bases and J by 2 bases, with 14 bases between them. The DNA for the CDR3 is TGTGCCAGCAGCTCGGACAGCCAAGCCTACGAGCAGTACTTC. Protein sequence: CASSSDSQAYEQYF.

The CDR3 DNA sequence: TGTGCCAGCAGCTTGCCTTGGACGGATCAGCCCCAGCATTTT. Translating gives CASSLPWTDQPQHF. This rearrangement joins TRBV7-8 to TRBJ1-5; D is ambiguous. The CDR3 runs 14 residues. Per germline, CDR1 SGHVS and CDR2 FQNEAQ. V shed 3 bases and J shed 5 bases, with 11 bases lying between them.

The chain has TRBV30 and TRBJ2-1, with a tentative D call TRBD2 (6 bases). Germline CDR1 and CDR2: GTSNPN and SVGIG (reference sequence). Trimming took 1 base from V and 4 from J, leaving 8 bases between them. The CDR3 totals 13 residues. The CDR3 DNA is TGTGCCTGGAGTGGGGGGGTATACAATGAGCAGTTCTTC. It is translated as CAWSGGVYNEQFF.

This chain connects TRBV6-5 to TRBJ2-2; no clear D. Trimming left V 2 bases short and J 0 bases short, with 7 bases between. CDR1 MNHEY and CDR2 SVGAGI come from the germline V gene. The length of the CDR3 is 15 residues. The DNA of the CDR3 is TGTGCCAGCAGTTACGGTGCATCGAACACCGGGGAGCTGTTTTTT. Translating gives CASSYGASNTGELFF.

This clone was seen a single time. This chain joins TRBV30 and TRBJ2-7; 7 nucleotides match TRBD1. Per germline, CDR1 GTSNPN and CDR2 SVGIG (reference sequence). Losses at the gene ends were 3 bases for V and 5 bases for J; bases not matched to a gene: 7. This CDR3 is 13 amino acids long. CDR3 sequence (DNA): TGTGCCTGGAGCGGTGACAGGGTTAACGAGCAGTACTTC. It specifies CAWSGDRVNEQYF. The entire variable domain, with the rest obtained from reference TRBV30 and TRBJ2-7, is as follows: SQTIHQWPATLVQPVGSPLSLECTVEGTSNPNLYWYRQAAGRGLQLLFYSVGIGQISSEVPQNLSASRPQDRQFILSSKKLLLSDSGFYLCAWSGDRVNEQYFGPGTRLTVT.

The V call is TRBV5-4, the J call TRBJ2-1; 9 positions match TRBD2. V lost 0 bases, J lost 3 bases, and 4 bases stayed unmatched. This CDR3 has 16 amino acids. Germline loops: CDR1 SGHNT, CDR2 YYREEE (reference sequence). The CDR3 coding sequence is TGTGCCAGCAGCTTGGTTACAGCGGGAGGCTACAATGAGCAGTTCTTC. The encoded protein is CASSLVTAGGYNEQFF.

The V call is TRBV27, the J call TRBJ2-2; TRBD2 agrees at 8 bases. The ends lost 5 bases at V and 5 bases at J; junction bases unmatched: 19. From germline, CDR1 is MNHEY and CDR2 SMNVEV (reference sequence). This CDR3 comprises 19 residues. CDR3 protein: CASSPIWLNGGRLTGELFF. The DNA of the CDR3 is TGTGCCAGCAGTCCTATATGGCTCAACGGCGGGAGGTTGACCGGGGAGCTGTTTTTT.

This chain joins TRBV6-1 and TRBJ2-3, with unresolved D. Trimming pared 8 bases from V and 5 bases from J, leaving 11 bases between. Germline loops: CDR1 MNHNS, CDR2 SASEGT. CDR3 length equals 12 residues. In DNA, the CDR3 is TGTGCCAGCGGATATTCTGGAGATACGCAGTATTTT. It encodes CASGYSGDTQYF.

This chain connects TRBV7-9 to TRBJ2-2; D is uncertain. V gave up 4 bases and J gave up 2 bases, with 11 bases separating them. This CDR3 spans 15 amino acids. Germline V gives CDR1 SEHNR, CDR2 FQNEAQ (reference sequence). For the CDR3, the DNA is TGTGCCAGCAGCTCTCGAGTGACTAACACCGGGGAGCTGTTTTTT. Translating it yields CASSSRVTNTGELFF.

The chain is built from TRBV29-1 and TRBJ2-5, with D unclear. Germline values: CDR1 SQVTM, CDR2 ANQGSEA. This CDR3 region has 12 residues. The V and J ends lost 1 base and 4 bases respectively, with 7 bases between them. The CDR3 DNA is TGCAGCGTTGAAGGAGCTTCAGAGACCCAGTACTTC. This translates into CSVEGASETQYF.

V usage is TRBV27 and J usage is TRBJ2-3; maybe TRBD1 (6 bases). V was cut by 3 bases and J by 4 bases, with 11 bases left in between. Germline loops: CDR1 MNHEY, CDR2 SMNVEV (reference sequence). The CDR3 sequence is 14 residues long. CDR3 region: CASSFRQVADTQYF. Here the CDR3 DNA reads TGTGCCAGCAGTTTCCGACAGGTGGCAGATACGCAGTATTTT.

V gene TRBV25-1 combines with J gene TRBJ2-1, with D possibly TRBD1 on 5 matching bases. The CDR3 has 14 residues. Germline V CDR1 and CDR2: MGHDK, SYGVNS. Deletions cut 3 bases from V and 7 bases from J, with 13 bases between. The DNA of the CDR3 is TGTGCCAGCAGTGACATCGCGACAGTGAATGAGCAGTTCTTC. Protein sequence: CASSDIATVNEQFF.

This sequence joins TRBV30 and TRBJ2-7, with TRBD1 matching 11 bases. From germline, CDR1 is GTSNPN and CDR2 SVGIG (reference sequence). The length of the CDR3 is 15 residues. J was trimmed by 3 bases and V by 0 bases; bases with no gene match: 4. DNA for the CDR3: TGTGCCTGGAGTGTAGGGACAGGGGGGCTCTACGAGCAGTACTTC. Amino acids: CAWSVGTGGLYEQYF.

The genes are TRBV5-1 and TRBJ1-4; tentatively, D is TRBD1 (5 bases). V lost 0 bases and J lost 8, with 14 bases in between. The length of the CDR3 is 15 residues. Looked up from germline, CDR1 is SGHRS and CDR2 is YFSETQ. As DNA, the CDR3 is TGCGCCAGCAGCTTGGACGGGGGATCGTTCGAAAAACTGTTTTTT. It encodes CASSLDGGSFEKLFF.

Notes on this clone: The sample has other DNA sequences that encode this CDR3 too. The chain combines TRBV28 with TRBJ1-4; 7 bases are a match to TRBD1. Germline assignment: CDR1 MDHEN and CDR2 SYDVKM. The V segment lost 5 bases and the J segment 5 bases; nucleotides outside the gene matches: 5. This CDR3 spans 14 amino acids. Written as DNA, the CDR3 is TGTGCCAGCAGTACCGGGACAGAGAATGAAAAACTGTTTTTT. It codes for CASSTGTENEKLFF.

The chain uses TRBV4-2 and TRBJ2-1; D not resolved. CDR3 length: 15 amino acids. CDR1 and CDR2 from the germline V gene are LGHNA and YNFKEQ. The germline V and J ends were trimmed by 0 bases and 8 bases, with 14 bases remaining between them. CDR3 protein: CASSQDERSFDEQFF. In DNA form, the CDR3 reads TGTGCCAGCAGCCAAGATGAACGGTCTTTCGATGAGCAGTTCTTC.

This chain joins TRBV4-3 and TRBJ2-7; D ambiguous. CDR1 is LGHNA and CDR2 is YSLEER in the germline V gene. V lost 1 base and J 2 bases, leaving 12 bases between the germline ends. The CDR3 length is 15 residues. The CDR3 region is CASSQVPTTPYEQYF. The CDR3 nucleotides read TGCGCCAGCAGCCAAGTCCCTACGACCCCCTACGAGCAGTACTTC.

The rearrangement joins TRBV7-6 to TRBJ2-2, with TRBD2 matching 7 bases. The J segment lost 2 bases and the V segment lost 2 bases, leaving 8 bases of the junction unmatched. This CDR3 has 17 amino acids. Germline CDR1 is SGHVS and CDR2 is FNYEAQ. DNA for the CDR3: TGTGCCAGCAGCTTATACGCTAGCGGCTCAAACACCGGGGAGCTGTTTTTT. Translated, it gives CASSLYASGSNTGELFF.

The chain recombines TRBV6-6 with TRBJ2-5; the D call may be TRBD1 or TRBD2 (5 bases each). The length of the CDR3 is 13 residues. Germline CDR1 MNHNY, CDR2 SVGAGI (reference sequence). V was clipped by 10 bases and J by 4 bases, with 16 bases between them. The CDR3 DNA is TGTGCCACCCGGAGGCAGGGCATAGAGACCCAGTACTTC. It translates to CATRRQGIETQYF.

The genes are TRBV25-1 and TRBJ1-2, with unresolved D. The CDR3 is made up of 14 amino acids. V gave up 6 bases and J gave up 1 base, with 12 bases separating them. The V gene's germline CDR1 is MGHDK and CDR2 SYGVNS. The CDR3 reads CASSGSSYNYGYTF. CDR3 coding DNA: TGTGCCAGCAGCGGGAGCAGCTATAACTATGGCTACACCTTC.

This clone was detected a few times. The sample holds other DNA sequences that translate to the same CDR3. The chain carries TRBV28 and TRBJ1-1; D gene uncertain. Germline V gene lookup returns CDR1 MDHEN and CDR2 SYDVKM. There are 13 residues in the CDR3. Trimming left V 2 bases short and J 1 base short, with 5 bases between. CDR3 in amino acids: CASSLVTNTEAFF. The CDR3 nucleotides read TGTGCCAGCAGTTTAGTAACGAACACTGAAGCTTTCTTT.

The V call is TRBV28, the J call TRBJ2-4; 7 bases match TRBD2. Germline assignment: CDR1 MDHEN and CDR2 SYDVKM. The CDR3 is 12 residues long. Unmatched junction bases numbered 5, after V lost 8 bases and J lost 7 bases. CDR3 protein: CASQSGTNIQYF. The CDR3 bases are TGTGCCAGCCAGAGCGGGACGAACATTCAGTACTTC.